The rows below give T cell receptor beta chains drawn from one sample of a study of T cells in Graves' hyperthyroidism and ophthalmopathy. TCRdb itself ran the multiplex PCR reads through MiXCR, one entry per CDR3 protein. Of about 570,000 distinct CDR3 sequences in the sample, approximately 44% were seen once. Sequenced material: peripheral blood or thyroid tissue (not recorded which). Receptor source: an adult woman with Graves' disease, either hyperthyroidism or ophthalmopathy (not recorded which). CDR3s include the opening cysteine and the closing phenylalanine or tryptophan. D genes are given only for firm matches. A clone size is listed for some rows: how often the clone was seen (once, few, many), or a class if it is expanded.

v_call: TRBV5-1
d_call: .
clone_size: once
j_call: TRBJ2-3
cdr3_nt: TGCGCCAGCAGCTCGACCATCATGGGTACAGATACGCAGTATTTT
cdr3_aa: CASSSTIMGTDTQYF

v_call: TRBV7-9
d_call: TRBD2
clone_size: .
j_call: TRBJ2-7
cdr3_nt: TGTGCCAGCAGCCCCCGACTAGCGGGAGCCACCTACGAGCAGTACTTC
cdr3_aa: CASSPRLAGATYEQYF

v_call: TRBV20-1
d_call: TRBD1
clone_size: .
j_call: TRBJ1-2
cdr3_nt: TGCAGTGCTAGAGGTGGAAGGGGGCGATCATACGGCTACACCTTC
cdr3_aa: CSARGGRGRSYGYTF

v_call: TRBV6-1
d_call: .
clone_size: many
j_call: TRBJ1-5
cdr3_nt: TGTGCCAGCAGTGGCCTCAAACGAGGCGGGCCCCAGCATTTT
cdr3_aa: CASSGLKRGGPQHF

v_call: TRBV2
d_call: .
clone_size: once
j_call: TRBJ2-2
cdr3_nt: TGTGCCAGCAGTGGGGGTTGGCTACTTAACGGGGAGCTGTTTTTT
cdr3_aa: CASSGGWLLNGELFF

v_call: TRBV7-8
d_call: .
clone_size: .
j_call: TRBJ2-2
cdr3_nt: TGTGCCAGCAGCCCCTATCTCGCAGGGATGATTCTACGGGAGCTGTTTTTT
cdr3_aa: CASSPYLAGMILRELFF

v_call: TRBV20-1
d_call: TRBD2
clone_size: once
j_call: TRBJ2-5
cdr3_nt: TGCAGTGCTAGAGATTTGGGACTAGCGGTTGAGGCCCAGTACTTC
cdr3_aa: CSARDLGLAVEAQYF

v_call: TRBV7-6
d_call: TRBD2
clone_size: .
j_call: TRBJ2-5
cdr3_nt: TGTGCCAGCAGCCCACGGACTAGCGGGGGAGGGCAAGAGACCCAGTACTTC
cdr3_aa: CASSPRTSGGGQETQYF

v_call: TRBV5-1
d_call: .
clone_size: .
j_call: TRBJ1-2
cdr3_nt: TGCGCCAGCAGACCCGGGACGGATGGCTACACCTTC
cdr3_aa: CASRPGTDGYTF

v_call: TRBV7-6
d_call: .
clone_size: .
j_call: TRBJ1-5
cdr3_nt: TGTGCCAGCAGCTTAGAGCTAGGGCTAGGCCAAGAGACCCAGCATTTT
cdr3_aa: CASSLELGLGQETQHF

v_call: TRBV7-9
d_call: TRBD1
clone_size: .
j_call: TRBJ2-5
cdr3_nt: TGTGCCAGCAGCTCCTCCGGGACAGGGAACCAAGAGACCCAGTACTTC
cdr3_aa: CASSSSGTGNQETQYF

v_call: TRBV7-2
d_call: .
clone_size: .
j_call: TRBJ2-7
cdr3_nt: TGTGCCAGCAGCTTAGAACGCCGGACCTCCGAGCAGTACTTC
cdr3_aa: CASSLERRTSEQYF

v_call: TRBV7-3
d_call: TRBD1
clone_size: .
j_call: TRBJ2-5
cdr3_nt: TGTGCCAGCAGCTTAACGGGGGCAGGGGGAGAGACCCAGTACTTC
cdr3_aa: CASSLTGAGGETQYF

v_call: TRBV7-9
d_call: .
clone_size: .
j_call: TRBJ2-7
cdr3_nt: TGTGCCAGCACCCGGGTGGCGGGTTGGGCCTACGAGCAGTACTTC
cdr3_aa: CASTRVAGWAYEQYF

v_call: TRBV3-1
d_call: .
clone_size: .
j_call: TRBJ2-7
cdr3_nt: TGTGCCAGCAGCCAAGATCACATAGAAGGCGAGCAGTACTTC
cdr3_aa: CASSQDHIEGEQYF

v_call: TRBV10-3
d_call: .
clone_size: .
j_call: TRBJ1-4
cdr3_nt: TGTGCCATCAGCTATGACTCGAATGAAAAACTGTTTTTT
cdr3_aa: CAISYDSNEKLFF

v_call: TRBV19
d_call: .
clone_size: once
j_call: TRBJ1-2
cdr3_nt: TGTGCCAGTTATCTCGAGATCTATGGCTACACCTTC
cdr3_aa: CASYLEIYGYTF

v_call: TRBV19
d_call: .
clone_size: many
j_call: TRBJ1-2
cdr3_nt: TGTGCCAGTAGTATAAGGCAGCGGACCACTAACTATGGCTACACCTTC
cdr3_aa: CASSIRQRTTNYGYTF

v_call: TRBV12-3/TRBV12-4
d_call: .
clone_size: many
j_call: TRBJ1-2
cdr3_nt: TGTGCCAGCAGCCCCTTCTCATTGGGTGGCTACACCTTC
cdr3_aa: CASSPFSLGGYTF

v_call: TRBV9
d_call: TRBD1
clone_size: many
j_call: TRBJ2-7
cdr3_nt: TGTGCCAGCAGCATGGGACAGGGAGGCTACGAGCAGTACTTC
cdr3_aa: CASSMGQGGYEQYF

v_call: TRBV2
d_call: .
clone_size: many
j_call: TRBJ2-7
cdr3_nt: TGTGCCAGCAGTGAAACGAACGAGCAGTACTTC
cdr3_aa: CASSETNEQYF

v_call: TRBV6-6
d_call: TRBD1
clone_size: many
j_call: TRBJ2-5
cdr3_nt: TGTGCCAGCAGTACGACAGGGGGTAATAAGACCCAGTACTTC
cdr3_aa: CASSTTGGNKTQYF

v_call: TRBV18
d_call: TRBD1
clone_size: many
j_call: TRBJ2-7
cdr3_nt: TGTGCCAGCTCACCGGGGACAGGGTCGCACGAGCAGTACTTC
cdr3_aa: CASSPGTGSHEQYF

v_call: TRBV7-2
d_call: .
clone_size: .
j_call: TRBJ1-5
cdr3_nt: TGTGCCAGCAGCTTAGATCCCAGTCAGCCCCAGCATTTT
cdr3_aa: CASSLDPSQPQHF

v_call: TRBV12-3/TRBV12-4
d_call: .
clone_size: .
j_call: TRBJ1-2
cdr3_nt: TGTGCCAGCAGTCAAGTCACGGGAGACTTACGTGGCTGCACCTTC
cdr3_aa: CASSQVTGDLRGCTF

v_call: TRBV27
d_call: .
clone_size: many
j_call: TRBJ1-1
cdr3_nt: TGTGCCAGCAGGAGTCCGGGTCTCAGCGACACTGAAGCTTTCTTT
cdr3_aa: CASRSPGLSDTEAFF

v_call: TRBV15
d_call: .
clone_size: .
j_call: TRBJ1-1
cdr3_nt: TGTGCCACCAGCAGAGACAGGACCATGAACACTGAAGCTTTCTTT
cdr3_aa: CATSRDRTMNTEAFF

v_call: TRBV6-5
d_call: TRBD1
clone_size: many
j_call: TRBJ1-6
cdr3_nt: TGTGCCAGCAGAAGACAGGGGATTAATTCACCCCTCCACTTT
cdr3_aa: CASRRQGINSPLHF

v_call: TRBV24-1
d_call: TRBD1
clone_size: many
j_call: TRBJ1-6
cdr3_nt: TGTGCCACCAGTGCCTTAAGAGACCCGGGACAGGACTCCTATAATTCACCCCTCCACTTT
cdr3_aa: CATSALRDPGQDSYNSPLHF

v_call: TRBV5-4
d_call: .
clone_size: .
j_call: TRBJ2-5
cdr3_nt: TGTGCCAGCAGCCAAGACCTGGGTGTACGATCGGAGACCCAGTACTTC
cdr3_aa: CASSQDLGVRSETQYF

v_call: TRBV6-4
d_call: .
clone_size: .
j_call: TRBJ2-5
cdr3_nt: TGTGCCAGCAGCCTAAACTCTGGGCATGGAGAGACCCAGTACTTC
cdr3_aa: CASSLNSGHGETQYF

v_call: TRBV5-1
d_call: .
clone_size: .
j_call: TRBJ2-7
cdr3_nt: TGCGCCAGCAGCACAACTCGGGACACCCTCTACGAGCAGTACTTC
cdr3_aa: CASSTTRDTLYEQYF

v_call: TRBV6-6
d_call: .
clone_size: many
j_call: TRBJ2-7
cdr3_nt: TGTGCCAGCAGGGAAACCACTCTCCTCTACGAGCAGTACTTC
cdr3_aa: CASRETTLLYEQYF

v_call: TRBV19
d_call: TRBD2
clone_size: .
j_call: TRBJ2-6
cdr3_nt: TGTGCCAGTAGTTGGACTAGCGGAGGGTCCTACGTCCTGACTTTC
cdr3_aa: CASSWTSGGSYVLTF

v_call: TRBV10-3
d_call: TRBD1
clone_size: once
j_call: TRBJ1-5
cdr3_nt: TGTGCCATCGGTTCGGACAGGGGAGCTCCCCAGCATTTT
cdr3_aa: CAIGSDRGAPQHF

v_call: TRBV7-2
d_call: .
clone_size: many
j_call: TRBJ1-6
cdr3_nt: TGTGCCAGCCGGCGGAGTAAAAACTCACCCCTCCACTTT
cdr3_aa: CASRRSKNSPLHF

v_call: TRBV5-6
d_call: .
clone_size: many
j_call: TRBJ2-5
cdr3_nt: TGTGCCAGCAGCTTAGCTAGTATGGAGACCCAGTACTTC
cdr3_aa: CASSLASMETQYF

v_call: TRBV11-3
d_call: TRBD2
clone_size: many
j_call: TRBJ2-5
cdr3_nt: TGTGCCAGCAGCTCCGGGCTAGCGGGAGACGAGACCCAGTACTTC
cdr3_aa: CASSSGLAGDETQYF

v_call: TRBV7-8
d_call: .
clone_size: many
j_call: TRBJ2-7
cdr3_nt: TGTGCCAGCAGCCCACACTACGAGCAGTACTTC
cdr3_aa: CASSPHYEQYF

v_call: TRBV20-1
d_call: TRBD2
clone_size: many
j_call: TRBJ2-7
cdr3_nt: TGCAGTGCTAGGTTAACCGGGAGGGCCTACGAGCAGTACTTC
cdr3_aa: CSARLTGRAYEQYF

v_call: TRBV24-1
d_call: .
clone_size: .
j_call: TRBJ2-3
cdr3_nt: TGTGCCACCAGTGATTTCCGGAAGGGGGGCACAGATACGCAGTATTTT
cdr3_aa: CATSDFRKGGTDTQYF

v_call: TRBV29-1
d_call: TRBD1
clone_size: once
j_call: TRBJ1-1
cdr3_nt: TGCAGCGTTGACAAGGGGGCGAATCTGGAAGCTTTCTTT
cdr3_aa: CSVDKGANLEAFF

v_call: TRBV6-6
d_call: TRBD1
clone_size: .
j_call: TRBJ1-6
cdr3_nt: TGTGCCAGCAGTCGACAGGGGGGATCACCCCTCCACTTT
cdr3_aa: CASSRQGGSPLHF

v_call: TRBV30
d_call: TRBD1
clone_size: few
j_call: TRBJ1-6
cdr3_nt: TGTGCCTGGAGCTTCCGGGACAGTTATTCACCCCTCCACTTT
cdr3_aa: CAWSFRDSYSPLHF

v_call: TRBV27
d_call: TRBD1
clone_size: many
j_call: TRBJ1-1
cdr3_nt: TGTGCCAGCAGTCGGGACAGATTGAACACTGAAGCTTTCTTT
cdr3_aa: CASSRDRLNTEAFF

v_call: TRBV20-1
d_call: TRBD1
clone_size: few
j_call: TRBJ2-7
cdr3_nt: TGCAGTGCGATCCGGGACAGGGGCTACGAGCAGTACTTC
cdr3_aa: CSAIRDRGYEQYF

v_call: TRBV12-3/TRBV12-4
d_call: .
clone_size: many
j_call: TRBJ1-3
cdr3_nt: TGTGCCACTACAGGGAGAGGTGGAAACACCATATATTTT
cdr3_aa: CATTGRGGNTIYF

v_call: TRBV7-9
d_call: TRBD2
clone_size: few
j_call: TRBJ2-5
cdr3_nt: TGTGCCAGCAGCTTTCCCGGAAGCGGGAGAACGACCCAGTACTTC
cdr3_aa: CASSFPGSGRTTQYF

v_call: TRBV10-3
d_call: .
clone_size: many
j_call: TRBJ1-4
cdr3_nt: TGTGCCATCAGTGAGACGGACGCAACTAATGAAAAACTGTTTTTT
cdr3_aa: CAISETDATNEKLFF

v_call: TRBV20-1
d_call: .
clone_size: many
j_call: TRBJ1-2
cdr3_nt: TGCAGTGCTAGGAGGTTCGGGCAGGGGAATTGGGGCTACACCTTC
cdr3_aa: CSARRFGQGNWGYTF

v_call: TRBV2
d_call: TRBD2
clone_size: .
j_call: TRBJ2-1
cdr3_nt: TGTGCCAGCAACCCTAGCGGGAGAGGGGATGAGCAGTTCTTC
cdr3_aa: CASNPSGRGDEQFF

v_call: TRBV9
d_call: .
clone_size: once
j_call: TRBJ2-2
cdr3_nt: .
cdr3_aa: CASSQYGGVRGTGSCFF

v_call: TRBV2
d_call: .
clone_size: .
j_call: TRBJ1-6
cdr3_nt: TGTGCCAGCAGTGACGAGGGGAATTCACCCCTCCACTTT
cdr3_aa: CASSDEGNSPLHF

v_call: TRBV10-1
d_call: .
clone_size: many
j_call: TRBJ2-7
cdr3_nt: TGCGCCAGCAGCCCTGGGACGGGACTTTGGGAGCAGTACTTC
cdr3_aa: CASSPGTGLWEQYF

v_call: TRBV10-1
d_call: .
clone_size: many
j_call: TRBJ2-2
cdr3_nt: TGCGCCAGCAGTGATCCGAGCGAACCCGGGGAGCTGTTTTTT
cdr3_aa: CASSDPSEPGELFF

v_call: TRBV7-2
d_call: TRBD1
clone_size: .
j_call: TRBJ1-5
cdr3_nt: TGTGCCAGCAGCGTTACAGGGGGAGGGGCCCCCCAGCCCCAGCATTTT
cdr3_aa: CASSVTGGGAPQPQHF